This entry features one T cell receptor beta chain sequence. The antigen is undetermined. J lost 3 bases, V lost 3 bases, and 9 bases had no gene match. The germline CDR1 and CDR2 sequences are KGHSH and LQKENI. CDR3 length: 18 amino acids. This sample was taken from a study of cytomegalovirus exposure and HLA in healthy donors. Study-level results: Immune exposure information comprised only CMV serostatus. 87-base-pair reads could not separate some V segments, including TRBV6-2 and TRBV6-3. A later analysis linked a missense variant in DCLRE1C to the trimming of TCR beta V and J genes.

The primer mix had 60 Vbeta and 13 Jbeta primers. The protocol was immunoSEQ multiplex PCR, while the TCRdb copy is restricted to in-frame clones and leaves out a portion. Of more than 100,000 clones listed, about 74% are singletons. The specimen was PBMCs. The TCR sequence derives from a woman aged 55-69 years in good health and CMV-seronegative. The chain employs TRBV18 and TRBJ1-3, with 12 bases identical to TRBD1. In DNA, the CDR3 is TGTGCCAGCTCACCGGTCCCGGGACAGGGGGCGTTTGGAAACACCATATATTTT. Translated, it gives CASSPVPGQGAFGNTIYF. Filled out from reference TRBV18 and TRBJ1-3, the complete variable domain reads NAGVMQNPRHLVRRRGQEARLRCSPMKGHSHVYWYRQLPEEGLKFMVYLQKENIIDESGMPKERFSAEFPKEGPSILRIQQVVRGDSAAYFCASSPVPGQGAFGNTIYFGEGSWLTVV.